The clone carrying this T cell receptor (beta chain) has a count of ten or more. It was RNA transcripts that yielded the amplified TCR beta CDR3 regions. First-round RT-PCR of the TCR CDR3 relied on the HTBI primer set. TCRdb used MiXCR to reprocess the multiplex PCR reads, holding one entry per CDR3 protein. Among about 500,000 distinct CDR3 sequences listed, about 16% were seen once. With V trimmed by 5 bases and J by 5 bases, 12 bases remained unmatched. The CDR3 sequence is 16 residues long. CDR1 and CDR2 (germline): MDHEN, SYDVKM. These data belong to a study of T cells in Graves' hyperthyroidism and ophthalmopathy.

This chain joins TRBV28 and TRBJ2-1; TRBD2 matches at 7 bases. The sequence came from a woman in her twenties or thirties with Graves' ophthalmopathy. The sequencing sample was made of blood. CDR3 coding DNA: TGTGCCAGCAGTCCCCGCCCGGGCGGGAGTGACAATGAGCAGTTCTTC. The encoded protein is CASSPRPGGSDNEQFF.